The entry below gives a single T cell receptor beta chain sequence along with its context. What it recognizes is unknown. V lost 0 bases to trimming and J lost 6 bases, with 3 bases between them. Germline V lookup: CDR1 SGHVS, CDR2 FQNEAQ. The CDR3 extends over 11 amino acids. TCRdb's copy holds only in-frame clones and misses some; the assay was immunoSEQ multiplex PCR. This table has about 29,000 clones, about 75% appearing once. The sample comes from a study of CD4 T cells in relation to SARS-CoV-2 and coronaviruses. Study background: The HLA restriction of the shared crossreactive spike epitopes was mapped.

Unexposed donor CD4+ T cells date from 2011-2018, before the COVID-19 pandemic. Isolation of CD4+ T cells took place after around 11 days in culture. Cells permitting, SARS-CoV-2 S/N and four cold-coronavirus spikes were tested on unexposed-donor CD4+ T cells. Study-wide results and limits: In roughly 60% of donors, memory CD4+ clonotypes crossrecognized SARS-CoV-2 and at least one common cold coronavirus spike.

The clonotype comes from a human donor in good health. Material: CD4+ T cells from PBMCs, cultured in vitro. The chain couples TRBV7-8 to TRBJ2-7, with unresolved D. Here the CDR3 DNA reads TGTGCCAGCAGCTTAGCCCGCGAGCAGTACTTC. Translating it yields CASSLAREQYF.